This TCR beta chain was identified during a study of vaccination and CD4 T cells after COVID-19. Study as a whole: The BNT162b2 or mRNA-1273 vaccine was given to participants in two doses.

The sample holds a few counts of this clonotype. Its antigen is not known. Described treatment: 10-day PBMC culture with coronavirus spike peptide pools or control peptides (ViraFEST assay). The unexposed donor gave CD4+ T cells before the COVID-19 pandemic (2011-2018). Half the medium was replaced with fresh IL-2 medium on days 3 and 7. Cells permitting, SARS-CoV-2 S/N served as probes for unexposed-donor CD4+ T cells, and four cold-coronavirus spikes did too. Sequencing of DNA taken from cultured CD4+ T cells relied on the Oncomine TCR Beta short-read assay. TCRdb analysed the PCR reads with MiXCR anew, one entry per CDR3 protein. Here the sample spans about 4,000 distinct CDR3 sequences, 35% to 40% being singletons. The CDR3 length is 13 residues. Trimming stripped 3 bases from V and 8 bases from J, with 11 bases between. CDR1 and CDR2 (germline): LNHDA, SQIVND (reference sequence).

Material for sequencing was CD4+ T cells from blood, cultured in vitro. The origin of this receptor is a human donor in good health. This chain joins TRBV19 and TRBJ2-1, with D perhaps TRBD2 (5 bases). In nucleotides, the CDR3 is TGTGCCAGTAGTATTGTTATGAGGGATGAGCAGTTCTTC. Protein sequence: CASSIVMRDEQFF.